This passage covers 26 T cell receptor beta chains from one sample sequenced in a study of blood T cell repertoires in COVID-19. The protocol was immunoSEQ multiplex PCR, while the TCRdb copy is restricted to in-frame clones and leaves out a portion. This table holds about 20,000 clones, around 87% found once. Sequencing input: peripheral blood. The receptor source for this set is a human donor in a cohort sampled during active COVID-19.

The rearrangement links TRBV30 to TRBJ2-3, with 8 bases fitting TRBD2. The V gene's germline CDR1 is GTSNPN and CDR2 SVGIG (reference sequence). Losses at the gene ends were 5 bases for V and 3 bases for J; bases not matched to a gene: 4. The CDR3 extends over 13 amino acids. Written as DNA, the CDR3 is TGTGCCTGGGGACTAGCCGGGACAGATACGCAGTATTTT. Protein product: CAWGLAGTDTQYF.

This clone was detected a few times. The rearrangement uses TRBV21-1 and TRBJ2-1; TRBD2 is the table's D call, not checked against the DNA. TRBV21-1 is a pseudogene locus. The CDR3 consists of 18 residues. The chain's CDR3 is CASSTRTSGASSYNEQFF. The CDR3 DNA follows: TGTGCCAGCAGCACCCGGACTAGCGGAGCTAGCTCCTACAATGAGCAGTTCTTC.

The V gene is TRBV19, the J gene TRBJ2-1; D perhaps matches TRBD2 (6 bases). The germline V gene has CDR1 LNHDA and CDR2 SQIVND (reference sequence). Trimming shortened V by 10 bases and J by 4 bases, and 32 bases separated the two germline ends. This CDR3 comprises 19 residues. The CDR3 region has the DNA TGTGCCACCAGACCCGCCGGGACTTGGGTTGGGGGGACTTACAATGAGCAGTTCTTC. Translated, it gives CATRPAGTWVGGTYNEQFF.

V and J are TRBV19 and TRBJ2-1; tentatively, D is TRBD2 (5 bases). CDR1 is LNHDA and CDR2 is SQIVND in the germline V gene (reference sequence). The CDR3 spans 15 residues. Trimming stripped 3 bases from V and 2 bases from J, with 11 bases between. CDR3 in amino acids: CASSMIASPYNEQFF. The DNA for the CDR3 is TGTGCCAGTAGTATGATTGCTAGCCCCTACAATGAGCAGTTCTTC.

V usage is TRBV7-9 and J usage is TRBJ1-3, with D tentatively TRBD1 (6 bases). Per germline, CDR1 SEHNR and CDR2 FQNEAQ (reference sequence). The CDR3 sequence is 15 residues long. V was pared by 5 bases and J by 4 bases, with 15 bases between. DNA for the CDR3: TGTGCCAGCAGCCCCCAGGGGAACGGAGGAAACACCATATATTTT. Its protein product is CASSPQGNGGNTIYF. The entire variable domain, with the rest obtained from reference TRBV7-9 and TRBJ1-3, is as follows: DTGVSQNPRHKITKRGQNVTFRCDPISEHNRLYWYRQTLGQGPEFLTYFQNEAQLEKSRLLSDRFSAERPKGSFSTLEIQRTEQGDSAMYLCASSPQGNGGNTIYFGEGSWLTVV.

The CDR3 DNA sequence: TGTGCCAGCAGCTTGGCCCAGGGACTAGCGGAGGGAAATACGCAGTATTTT. Its protein product is CASSLAQGLAEGNTQYF. This chain links TRBV5-6 with TRBJ2-3; 11 bases are a match to TRBD2. Trimming removed 0 bases from V and 7 bases from J; junction bases left unmatched: 10. Germline V gene data show CDR1 as SGHDT and CDR2 as YYEEEE. The CDR3 covers 17 residues.

The gene calls are TRBV7-9 and TRBJ2-1; 10 positions match TRBD2. Trimming cost V 5 bases and J 2 bases; bases outside gene matches: 9. There are 17 residues in the CDR3. CDR1 is SEHNR, CDR2 FQNEAQ, per germline (reference sequence). CDR3: CASSRITGLAAYNEQFF. CDR3 DNA: TGTGCCAGCAGCCGAATTACCGGACTAGCGGCCTACAATGAGCAGTTCTTC. Complete variable domain (other parts from reference TRBV7-9 and TRBJ2-1): DTGVSQNPRHKITKRGQNVTFRCDPISEHNRLYWYRQTLGQGPEFLTYFQNEAQLEKSRLLSDRFSAERPKGSFSTLEIQRTEQGDSAMYLCASSRITGLAAYNEQFFGPGTRLTVL.

The chain recombines TRBV2 with TRBJ1-5; the D is unclear. Trimming left V 2 bases short and J 2 bases short, with 13 bases between. The CDR3 is 16 residues long. CDR1 and CDR2 (germline): SNHLY, FYNNEI. This chain's CDR3 is CASSETVNMGNQPQHF. In DNA form, the CDR3 reads TGTGCCAGCAGTGAAACAGTTAATATGGGCAATCAGCCCCAGCATTTT.

The chain links TRBV7-2 to TRBJ1-1, with D possibly matching TRBD1 (5 bases). The CDR3 totals 14 residues. Trimming stripped 3 bases from V and 0 bases from J, with 8 bases between. Germline V gene data show CDR1 as SGHTA and CDR2 as FQGNSA. This chain's CDR3 is CASSFDSLNTEAFF. For the CDR3, the DNA is TGTGCCAGCAGCTTCGACAGTTTGAACACTGAAGCTTTCTTT. Looking up the rest from reference TRBV7-2 and TRBJ1-1 gives the full variable domain: GAGVSQSPSNKVTEKGKDVELRCDPISGHTALYWYRQSLGQGLEFLIYFQGNSAPDKSGLPSDRFSAERTGGSVSTLTIQRTQQEDSAVYLCASSFDSLNTEAFFGQGTRLTVV.

The V and J genes are TRBV5-4 and TRBJ2-5, with 7 bases aligning to TRBD2. This CDR3 has 16 amino acids. The V gene end was trimmed by 0 bases and the J gene end by 1 base; junction bases not matched to a gene: 6. Germline CDR1 SGHNT, CDR2 YYREEE (reference sequence). CDR3 sequence: CASSLGGPSGQETQYF. CDR3 DNA: TGTGCCAGCAGCTTGGGGGGTCCTAGCGGCCAAGAGACCCAGTACTTC. The variable domain in full, with the rest retrieved from reference TRBV5-4 and TRBJ2-5, is ETGVTQSPTHLIKTRGQQVTLRCSSQSGHNTVSWYQQALGQGPQFIFQYYREEENGRGNFPPRFSGLQFPNYSSELNVNALELDDSALYLCASSLGGPSGQETQYFGPGTRLLVL.

The chain links TRBV28 to TRBJ1-1; D ambiguous. The germline V and J ends were trimmed by 6 bases and 6 bases, with 5 bases remaining between them. Germline V gene data show CDR1 as MDHEN and CDR2 as SYDVKM. This CDR3 comprises 10 residues. CDR3 nucleotides: TGTGCCAGCAGCCGGGCTGAAGCTTTCTTT. This gives the protein CASSRAEAFF.

The sample holds one count of this clone. The chain uses TRBV10-2 and TRBJ2-6; D is possibly TRBD2 (5 bases). Germline V CDR1 and CDR2: WSHSY, SAAADI. V was shortened by 4 bases and J by 1 base, with 5 bases between the two germline ends. The CDR3 is made up of 14 amino acids. The CDR3 sequence is CASSGGSGANVLTF. CDR3 nucleotides: TGCGCCAGCAGTGGAGGGTCTGGGGCCAACGTCCTGACTTTC.

V and J are TRBV6-4 and TRBJ2-1, with 14 bases lining up with TRBD2. With 3 bases clipped from V and 8 bases from J, the junction kept 0 bases outside the gene matches. Germline CDR1 MRHNA, CDR2 SNTAGT. The CDR3 has 14 residues. The CDR3 spells CASSEGLAGDEQFF. As DNA, the CDR3 is TGTGCCAGCAGTGAGGGACTAGCGGGAGATGAGCAGTTCTTC.

This clone was counted once. This rearrangement joins TRBV6-5 to TRBJ1-2, with a weak D call TRBD1 (6 bases). The CDR3 runs 13 residues. With 6 bases removed from V and 2 bases from J, the gap between germline ends came to 10 bases. The germline CDR1 and CDR2 sequences are MNHEY and SVGAGI. CDR3 loop: CASRRTENYGYTF. The CDR3 DNA sequence: TGTGCCAGCAGGCGGACAGAAAACTATGGCTACACCTTC.

This sequence joins TRBV10-3 and TRBJ2-5, with TRBD2 matching 10 bases. The J segment lost 2 bases and the V segment lost 0 bases, leaving 6 bases of the junction unmatched. The CDR3 covers 17 residues. Germline V lookup: CDR1 ENHRY, CDR2 SYGVKD. CDR3 sequence reads: CAISESAAGGLQETQYF. The DNA of the CDR3 is TGTGCCATCAGTGAGTCGGCAGCGGGAGGGCTTCAAGAGACCCAGTACTTC.

The chain employs TRBV28 and TRBJ1-5; D not certain. V lost 5 bases to trimming and J lost 8 bases, with 10 bases between them. This CDR3 region has 12 residues. CDR1 is MDHEN and CDR2 is SYDVKM in the germline V gene. CDR3 region: CASSASPEPQHF. The CDR3 coding sequence is TGTGCCAGCAGTGCATCCCCAGAGCCCCAGCATTTT.

This chain uses TRBV28 with TRBJ2-7; TRBD2 matches at 15 bases. The germline V gene has CDR1 MDHEN and CDR2 SYDVKM. Losses at the gene ends were 7 bases for V and 6 bases for J; bases not matched to a gene: 13. The CDR3 totals 17 residues. CDR3 sequence reads: CASTSPGLAGGWGEQYF. CDR3 nucleotide sequence: TGTGCCAGCACCTCTCCGGGACTAGCGGGAGGATGGGGCGAGCAGTACTTC.

This clone was picked up one time. J is TRBJ1-2 and V is TRBV2; D not resolved. V was shortened by 2 bases and J by 2 bases, with 12 bases between the two germline ends. There are 15 residues in the CDR3. CDR1 and CDR2 (germline): SNHLY, FYNNEI. The CDR3 protein is CASSEWRANNYGYTF. In DNA, the CDR3 is TGTGCCAGCAGTGAATGGCGGGCCAACAACTATGGCTACACCTTC.

CDR3 amino acids: CASSSSDFAYNEQFF. The CDR3 nucleotides are TGTGCCAGCAGCTCATCGGACTTCGCTTACAATGAGCAGTTCTTC. This rearrangement joins TRBV7-9 to TRBJ2-1; D might be TRBD2 (5 bases). Germline CDR1 is SEHNR and CDR2 is FQNEAQ (reference sequence). CDR3 length equals 15 residues. V lost 4 bases and J 4 bases, leaving 14 bases between the germline ends.

This chain joins TRBV7-3 and TRBJ2-1, with TRBD2 identical over 12 bases. The V segment lost 5 bases and the J segment 4 bases; nucleotides outside the gene matches: 3. CDR1 and CDR2 (germline): SGHTA, FQGTGA. The CDR3 is 15 residues long. The CDR3 spells CASSVLAGGYNEQFF. The CDR3 bases are TGTGCCAGCAGCGTCCTAGCGGGAGGGTACAATGAGCAGTTCTTC.

This chain uses TRBV7-2 with TRBJ1-5; D may be TRBD1 (5 bases). V lost 4 bases and J lost 0, with 13 bases in between. CDR1 SGHTA and CDR2 FQGNSA come from the germline V gene. The CDR3 runs to 16 residues. The CDR3 is CASSSGGSGSNQPQHF. The DNA of the CDR3 is TGTGCCAGCAGCTCCGGGGGGTCGGGTAGCAATCAGCCCCAGCATTTT.

This chain connects TRBV5-4 to TRBJ2-3; TRBD2 is a possible D gene (6 bases). Germline CDR1 SGHNT, CDR2 YYREEE (reference sequence). The V and J ends lost 0 bases and 2 bases respectively, with 13 bases between them. The CDR3 totals 16 residues. CDR3 protein: CASSLAGSPSTDTQYF. CDR3 bases: TGTGCCAGCAGCTTGGCCGGGAGCCCCTCCACAGATACGCAGTATTTT.

V usage is TRBV28 and J usage is TRBJ2-7, with D possibly being TRBD2 (6 bases). The germline V gene has CDR1 MDHEN and CDR2 SYDVKM. CDR3 length: 15 amino acids. V shed 6 bases and J shed 2 bases, with 17 bases lying between them. CDR3 loop: CASSPVGGSPYEQYF. Written as DNA, the CDR3 is TGTGCCAGCAGCCCGGTTGGGGGGAGCCCCTACGAGCAGTACTTC.

V gene TRBV5-1 combines with J gene TRBJ2-4, with D possibly matching TRBD2 (6 bases). From germline, CDR1 is SGHRS and CDR2 YFSETQ. CDR3 length: 13 residues. Trimming cost V 4 bases and J 5 bases, with 10 bases left between them. CDR3 DNA sequence: TGCGCCAGCAGCCCTAGCGAACAAAACATTCAGTACTTC. Amino acids: CASSPSEQNIQYF.

This chain links TRBV27 with TRBJ2-1; 7 positions match TRBD1. The CDR3 totals 17 residues. Losses at the gene ends were 4 bases for V and 5 bases for J; bases not matched to a gene: 14. CDR1 is MNHEY and CDR2 is SMNVEV in the germline V gene (reference sequence). The CDR3 loop reads CASSSLQGFAFHNEQFF. CDR3 nucleotide sequence: TGTGCCAGCAGTTCCTTACAGGGGTTTGCCTTCCACAATGAGCAGTTCTTC.

The rearrangement uses TRBV28 and TRBJ2-5, with a possible D match to TRBD1 (6 bases). The V end lost 6 bases, the J end lost 2 bases, and 13 bases lay between the germline ends. Germline CDR1 MDHEN, CDR2 SYDVKM. The CDR3 is made up of 14 amino acids. The CDR3 loop is CASSWRTEQETQYF. CDR3 nucleotide sequence: TGTGCCAGCAGCTGGCGGACAGAACAAGAGACCCAGTACTTC.